This entry describes one T cell receptor (beta chain). The CDR3 is 20 amino acids. The table came from immunoSEQ multiplex PCR; TCRdb's copy has only in-frame clones and leaves some out. Of about 140,000 clones listed, 94% are singletons. These data belong to a study of control samples from healthy donors and cancer patients. The rearrangement uses TRBV21-1 and TRBJ2-7; no DNA check was done on the table's D call, TRBD2. TRBV21-1 is an annotated pseudogene. Sequencing was performed on blood. This sequence originates from a man aged 40-50 years in good health. The CDR3 DNA sequence: TGTGCCAGCAGCAAATCGAAACTAGCGGGGTCATCTATCCAACCCCACGAGCAGTACTTC. Translated: CASSKSKLAGSSIQPHEQYF.